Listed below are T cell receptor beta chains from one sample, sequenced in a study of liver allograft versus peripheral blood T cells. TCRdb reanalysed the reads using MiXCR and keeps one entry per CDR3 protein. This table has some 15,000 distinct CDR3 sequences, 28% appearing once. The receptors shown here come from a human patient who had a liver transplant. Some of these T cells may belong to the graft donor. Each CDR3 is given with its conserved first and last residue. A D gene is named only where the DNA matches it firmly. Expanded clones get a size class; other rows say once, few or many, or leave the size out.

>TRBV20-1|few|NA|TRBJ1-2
CSAREGMGDGYTF
TGCAGTGCTAGAGAAGGCATGGGCGATGGCTACACCTTC
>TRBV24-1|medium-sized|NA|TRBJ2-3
CATSATRGETGIGTDTQYF
TGTGCCACCAGTGCCACCAGGGGGGAAACAGGGATCGGGACAGATACGCAGTATTTT
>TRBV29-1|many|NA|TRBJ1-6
CSVVWALPYNSPLHF
TGCAGCGTTGTGTGGGCCCTACCTTATAATTCACCCCTCCACTTT
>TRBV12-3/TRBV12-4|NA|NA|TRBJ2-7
CASSLGQEILEQYF
TGTGCCAGCAGTTTGGGACAAGAGATTCTCGAGCAGTACTTC
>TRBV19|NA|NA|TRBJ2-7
CASSTHYATYEQYF
TGTGCCAGTAGTACCCATTATGCTACCTACGAGCAGTACTTC
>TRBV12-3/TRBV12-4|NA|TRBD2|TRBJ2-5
CASSLTSGGGQETQYF
TGTGCCAGCAGTTTAACCAGCGGGGGAGGTCAAGAGACCCAGTACTTC
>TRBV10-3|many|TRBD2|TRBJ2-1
CAINSGGPYNEQFF
TGTGCCATCAACTCGGGAGGGCCATACAATGAGCAGTTCTTC
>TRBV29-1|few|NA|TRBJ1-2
CSGSDIDYGYTF
TGCAGCGGTTCGGATATCGACTATGGCTACACCTTC
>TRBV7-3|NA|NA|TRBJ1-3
CASSLGLGNTIYF
TGTGCCAGCAGCTTAGGACTTGGAAACACCATATATTTT
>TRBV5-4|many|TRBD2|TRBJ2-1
CASSSGGAGGLHEQFF
TGTGCCAGCAGCTCGGGAGGGGCGGGGGGGCTCCATGAGCAGTTCTTC
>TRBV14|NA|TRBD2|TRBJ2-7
CASSLSPGLAFEQYF
TGTGCCAGCAGCCTCTCCCCCGGACTAGCGTTCGAGCAGTACTTC
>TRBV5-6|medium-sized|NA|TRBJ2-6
CASSLGVSGANVLTF
TGTGCCAGCAGCTTGGGGGTCTCTGGGGCCAACGTCCTGACTTTC
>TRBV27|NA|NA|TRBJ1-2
CASSRFGAASYGYTF
TGTGCCAGCAGCCGATTTGGGGCCGCTAGCTATGGCTACACCTTC
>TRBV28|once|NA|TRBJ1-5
CASSLDGDRNQPQHF
TGTGCCAGCAGTTTAGATGGAGATAGAAATCAGCCCCAGCATTTT
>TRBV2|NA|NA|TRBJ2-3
CASSAGVRGTDTQYF
TGTGCCAGCAGTGCAGGGGTACGGGGAACAGATACGCAGTATTTT
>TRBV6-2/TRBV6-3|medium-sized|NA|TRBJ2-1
CASSTTGRTQFF
TGTGCCAGCAGCACTACTGGGCGGACGCAGTTCTTC
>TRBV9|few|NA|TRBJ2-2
CASSVQLIDTGELFF
TGTGCCAGCAGCGTGCAGCTTATAGACACCGGGGAGCTGTTTTTT
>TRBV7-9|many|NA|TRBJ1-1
CASSSFGVLAAYTEAFF
TGTGCCAGCAGCTCGTTCGGGGTTCTGGCCGCGTACACTGAAGCTTTCTTT
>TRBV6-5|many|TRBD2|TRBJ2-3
CASSYLGLPSTDTQYF
TGTGCCAGCAGTTACTTGGGACTACCTAGCACAGATACGCAGTATTTT
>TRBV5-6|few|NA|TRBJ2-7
CASSQAGRAYEQYF
TGTGCCAGCAGCCAAGCGGGTCGGGCGTACGAGCAGTACTTC
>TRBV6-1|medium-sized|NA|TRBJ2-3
CASASWGYTDTQYF
TGTGCCAGCGCATCGTGGGGTTACACAGATACGCAGTATTTT
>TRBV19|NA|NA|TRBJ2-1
CASSSQGGRANEQFF
TGTGCCAGTAGTTCCCAGGGGGGGAGGGCTAATGAGCAGTTCTTC
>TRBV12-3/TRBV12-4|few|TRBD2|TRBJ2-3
CASSLSGGPTDTQYF
TGTGCCAGCAGTTTGTCGGGAGGGCCTACAGATACGCAGTATTTT
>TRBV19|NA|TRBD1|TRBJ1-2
CASSLPTPGQGRYGYTF
TGTGCCAGTAGTCTACCCACCCCAGGACAGGGAAGGTATGGCTACACCTTC
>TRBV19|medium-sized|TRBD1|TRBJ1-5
CASSRTGTANNQPQHF
TGTGCCAGTAGTAGAACCGGGACAGCGAACAATCAGCCCCAGCATTTT
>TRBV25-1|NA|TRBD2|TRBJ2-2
CASMASGTNTGELFF
TGTGCCAGCATGGCTAGCGGGACGAACACCGGGGAGCTGTTTTTT
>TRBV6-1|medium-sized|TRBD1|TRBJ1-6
CASSYADRRNSPLHF
TGTGCCAGCAGTTACGCGGACAGGCGGAATTCACCCCTCCACTTT
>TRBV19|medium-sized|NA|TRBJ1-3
CASSTGASGQPFGNTIYF
TGTGCCAGTAGTACCGGGGCCTCGGGTCAACCATTTGGAAACACCATATATTTT
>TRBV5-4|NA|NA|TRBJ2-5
CASSLGGGREETQYF
TGTGCCAGCAGCTTGGGGGGGGGCAGGGAAGAGACCCAGTACTTC
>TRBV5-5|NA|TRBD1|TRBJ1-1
CASSTGTGTTEAFF
TGTGCCAGCAGCACCGGGACAGGGACCACTGAAGCTTTCTTT
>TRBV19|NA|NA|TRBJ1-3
CASIGRGSGNTIYF
TGTGCCAGTATAGGTAGGGGCTCTGGAAACACCATATATTTT
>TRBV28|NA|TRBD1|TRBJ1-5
CASGDRENQPQHF
TGTGCCAGCGGGGACAGGGAAAATCAGCCCCAGCATTTT
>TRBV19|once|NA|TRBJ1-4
CASRNHLVSSYEKLFF
TGTGCCAGTAGAAACCACCTCGTGAGCTCGTACGAAAAACTGTTTTTT
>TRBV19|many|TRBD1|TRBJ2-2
CASSVTHRGGTGELFF
TGTGCCAGTAGTGTCACCCACAGGGGCGGTACCGGGGAGCTGTTTTTT
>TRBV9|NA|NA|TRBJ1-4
CASSGGGAANEKLFF
TGTGCCAGCAGCGGCGGAGGGGCAGCTAATGAAAAACTGTTTTTT
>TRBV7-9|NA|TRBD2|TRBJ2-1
CASSQAGVREQFF
TGTGCCAGCAGCCAAGCGGGAGTCCGGGAGCAGTTCTTC
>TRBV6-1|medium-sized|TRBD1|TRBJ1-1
CASFLGGEGEAFF
TGTGCCAGCTTCTTAGGGGGCGAAGGTGAAGCTTTCTTT
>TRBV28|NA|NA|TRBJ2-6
CASSSRFTGANVLTF
TGTGCCAGCAGTTCCAGGTTCACTGGGGCCAACGTCCTGACTTTC
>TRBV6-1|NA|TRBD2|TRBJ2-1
CASSERWFGLAGFNEQFF
TGTGCCAGCAGTGAAAGGTGGTTTGGGCTAGCGGGATTCAATGAGCAGTTCTTC
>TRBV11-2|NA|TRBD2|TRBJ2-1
CASSLARGSGGPPYNEQFF
TGTGCCAGCAGCTTAGCCCGAGGTAGCGGGGGGCCCCCGTACAATGAGCAGTTCTTC
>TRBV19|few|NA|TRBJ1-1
CASSIDRDPPGFF
TGTGCCAGTAGTATAGATCGGGACCCCCCCGGTTTCTTT